Below are 19 T cell receptor beta chains sequenced from a single sample in a study of Ad26.COV2.S vaccination and SARS-CoV-2 variants. Treatment indicated: around 19 received Ad26.COV2.S at low or high dose, single or two shots; several received placebo; per-sample allocation not given. Samples analyzed were those drawn on day 63 after the first vaccine or placebo injection. Produced via immunoSEQ multiplex PCR; TCRdb's table is partial and in-frame only. The profile shows some 640,000 clones, 70% to 90% of them singletons. The sequencing used peripheral blood, collected in a trial of Ad26.COV2.S vaccine versus placebo. Receptors originate from a person aged 18 to 59 who received the Ad26.COV2.S COVID-19 vaccine or a placebo.

This sequence joins TRBV19 and TRBJ2-7, with TRBD2 matching 10 bases. This CDR3 region has 16 residues. With 6 bases clipped from V and 1 base from J, the junction kept 9 bases outside the gene matches. CDR1 and CDR2 from the germline V gene are LNHDA and SQIVND (reference sequence). The CDR3 is CASSGHERGGSYEQYF. The CDR3 DNA follows: TGTGCCAGTAGCGGCCATGAGCGGGGGGGATCCTACGAGCAGTACTTC. Looking up the rest from reference TRBV19 and TRBJ2-7 gives the full variable domain: DGGITQSPKYLFRKEGQNVTLSCEQNLNHDAMYWYRQDPGQGLRLIYYSQIVNDFQKGDIAEGYSVSREKKESFPLTVTSAQKNPTAFYLCASSGHERGGSYEQYFGPGTRLTVT.

This sequence joins TRBV24-1 and TRBJ2-1; 13 nucleotides line up with TRBD2. CDR1 and CDR2 (germline): KGHDR, SFDVKD. With V trimmed by 3 bases and J by 7 bases, 5 bases remained unmatched. The CDR3 contains 16 residues. CDR3 residues: CATSDAGTSGENEQFF. The CDR3 bases are TGTGCCACCAGTGATGCCGGGACTAGCGGGGAAAATGAGCAGTTCTTC.

V usage is TRBV19 and J usage is TRBJ1-6, with D perhaps matching TRBD1 (6 bases). V lost 4 bases and J 7 bases, leaving 11 bases between the germline ends. Per the germline V gene, CDR1 is LNHDA and CDR2 is SQIVND (reference sequence). The CDR3 has 14 residues. CDR3 coding DNA: TGTGCCAGTAGTAATGGACAGAAAAATTCACCCCTCCACTTT. Translated, it gives CASSNGQKNSPLHF.

This sequence joins TRBV10-3 and TRBJ2-2, with 7 bases matching TRBD1. V was pared by 6 bases and J by 1 base, with 5 bases of the junction left unmatched. CDR3 length: 15 residues. The germline V gene has CDR1 ENHRY and CDR2 SYGVKD. The CDR3 protein is CAIRAGTENTGELFF. The CDR3, as DNA: TGTGCCATCAGAGCCGGGACAGAGAACACCGGGGAGCTGTTTTTT.

This chain joins TRBV28 and TRBJ2-7, with 13 bases that match TRBD2. CDR3 length: 14 amino acids. Germline V gene sequence: CDR1 MDHEN, CDR2 SYDVKM. The V gene end was trimmed by 7 bases and the J gene end by 3 bases; junction bases not matched to a gene: 3. CDR3 DNA sequence: TGTGCCAGCACCAGACTAGCGGGAGGCTACGAGCAGTACTTC. Its translation is CASTRLAGGYEQYF.

J is TRBJ2-1 and V is TRBV4-2, with TRBD1 matching 9 bases. Per germline, CDR1 LGHNA and CDR2 YNFKEQ. Unmatched junction bases numbered 6, after V lost 7 bases and J lost 2 bases. The CDR3 spans 15 residues. This chain's CDR3 is CASTETGGTYNEQFF. CDR3 coding DNA: TGTGCCAGCACCGAGACAGGGGGGACCTACAATGAGCAGTTCTTC.

V gene TRBV7-9 combines with J gene TRBJ2-7; 7 bases map to TRBD1. The germline V gene has CDR1 SEHNR and CDR2 FQNEAQ (reference sequence). Trimming took 1 base from V and 4 from J; bases not matched to a gene: 1. CDR3 length: 13 amino acids. CDR3 bases: TGTGCCAGCAGCTTAGACAGGGGTTACGAGCAGTACTTC. Protein product: CASSLDRGYEQYF.

The J gene is TRBJ1-1, the V gene TRBV7-9; D is unclear. Germline CDR1 and CDR2: SEHNR and FQNEAQ (reference sequence). The V and J ends lost 1 base and 4 bases respectively, with 10 bases between them. The CDR3 has 14 amino acids. CDR3: CASSLDLGTTEAFF. CDR3 coding DNA: TGTGCCAGCAGCTTAGATCTGGGTACCACTGAAGCTTTCTTT.

The rearrangement joins TRBV2 to TRBJ2-7, with a tentative D call TRBD1 (5 bases). The germline gives CDR1 SNHLY, CDR2 FYNNEI. Deletions cut 4 bases from V and 0 bases from J, with 10 bases between. This CDR3 contains 14 residues. CDR3 coding DNA: TGTGCCAGCAGTGGGGGCTGGAGCTCCTACGAGCAGTACTTC. Its protein product is CASSGGWSSYEQYF.

The chain carries TRBV7-9 and TRBJ2-2; 7 bases align to TRBD1. Germline assignment: CDR1 SEHNR and CDR2 FQNEAQ (reference sequence). Losses at the gene ends were 4 bases for V and 6 bases for J; bases not matched to a gene: 14. This CDR3 is built from 17 residues. The chain's CDR3 is CASSSPNRGLISGELFF. CDR3 DNA: TGTGCCAGCAGCTCCCCCAACAGGGGCCTGATATCCGGGGAGCTGTTTTTT.

The chain is built from TRBV5-6 and TRBJ1-4; 8 bases line up with TRBD1. The CDR3 is 15 amino acids. With 0 bases clipped from V and 6 bases from J, the junction kept 4 bases outside the gene matches. CDR1 is SGHDT, CDR2 YYEEEE, per germline. CDR3 in amino acids: CASSLAGQGYEKLFF. For the CDR3, the DNA is TGTGCCAGCAGCTTGGCCGGACAGGGATATGAAAAACTGTTTTTT.

The genes are TRBV5-4 and TRBJ1-4; 9 positions agree with TRBD1. V was pared by 2 bases and J by 9 bases, with 5 bases of the junction left unmatched. CDR3 length: 14 residues. Per germline, CDR1 SGHNT and CDR2 YYREEE (reference sequence). The CDR3 nucleotides read TGTGCCAGCAGCTTTTTTGGGACAGGGAAAAAACTGTTTTTT. This translates into CASSFFGTGKKLFF. Variable domain in full (rest from reference TRBV5-4 and TRBJ1-4): ETGVTQSPTHLIKTRGQQVTLRCSSQSGHNTVSWYQQALGQGPQFIFQYYREEENGRGNFPPRFSGLQFPNYSSELNVNALELDDSALYLCASSFFGTGKKLFFGSGTQLSVL.

J is TRBJ1-1 and V is TRBV11-2, with D maybe TRBD1 (6 bases). There are 15 residues in the CDR3. Germline CDR1 is SGHAT and CDR2 is FQNNGV. The V end was cut by 6 bases, the J end by 1 base, with 15 bases between. DNA of the CDR3: TGTGCCAGCAGTCCATCAGCAGGGGCGAACACTGAAGCTTTCTTT. Encoded protein: CASSPSAGANTEAFF.

The V gene is TRBV10-3, the J gene TRBJ1-5; a possible D gene is TRBD1 (5 bases). Germline V CDR1 and CDR2: ENHRY, SYGVKD. V dropped 0 bases and J dropped 7 bases, with 13 bases sitting between them. This CDR3 is 15 amino acids long. The CDR3: CAISESVGDRQPQHF. DNA for the CDR3: TGTGCCATCAGTGAGTCGGTAGGAGACAGACAGCCCCAGCATTTT.

V usage is TRBV29-1 and J usage is TRBJ1-2; D is unresolved. From germline, CDR1 is SQVTM and CDR2 ANQGSEA. The CDR3 is 13 amino acids. Trimming cost V 6 bases and J 3 bases, with 14 bases left between them. The CDR3 bases are TGCAGCGTGGACCGAACGCGGGACTATGGCTACACCTTC. It codes for CSVDRTRDYGYTF.

In the case of this clone: The junction shows a germline mismatch at one end, possibly a read error. J is TRBJ1-2 and V is TRBV13; unclear D gene. In germline, CDR1 is PRHDT, CDR2 FYEKMQ (reference sequence). The length of the CDR3 is 15 residues. CDR3 nucleotides: TGTGCCAGCAGCCTAGGCCCGCGTTCTAACTATGGCTACACCTTC. Translated: CASSLGPRSNYGYTF. Looking up the rest from reference TRBV13 and TRBJ1-2 gives the full variable domain: AAGVIQSPRHLIKEKRETATLKCYPIPRHDTVYWYQQGPGQDPQFLISFYEKMQSDKGSIPDRFSAQQFSDYHSELNMSSLELGDSALYFCASSLGPRSNYGYTFGSGTRLTVV.

The rearrangement uses TRBV13 and TRBJ1-2; 7 bases are shared with TRBD1. The CDR3 loop spans 14 amino acids. CDR1 and CDR2 from the germline V gene are PRHDT and FYEKMQ (reference sequence). Losses at the gene ends were 5 bases for V and 4 bases for J; bases not matched to a gene: 7. In DNA form, the CDR3 reads TGTGCCAGCAGCCCCCCGGACAGGAGCTATGGCTACACCTTC. Encoded protein: CASSPPDRSYGYTF.

V gene TRBV7-2 combines with J gene TRBJ1-4; a weak D match, TRBD1 (5 bases). V lost 3 bases and J 4 bases, leaving 15 bases between the germline ends. From germline, CDR1 is SGHTA and CDR2 FQGNSA. The CDR3 is made up of 16 amino acids. Here the CDR3 reads CASSFKTAQDNEKLFF. CDR3 DNA sequence: TGTGCCAGCAGCTTCAAGACAGCCCAAGATAATGAAAAACTGTTTTTT.

This chain links TRBV30 with TRBJ1-1; D remains unclear. The CDR3 length is 13 residues. Germline lookup yields CDR1 GTSNPN and CDR2 SVGIG (reference sequence). V was pared by 4 bases and J by 2 bases, with 11 bases between. The CDR3 DNA reads TGTGCCTGGAATCAGGCTTATAACACTGAAGCTTTCTTT. It encodes CAWNQAYNTEAFF.